This T cell receptor beta chain was identified during a study of Ad26.COV2.S vaccination and SARS-CoV-2 variants. At the level of the study: Intramuscular Ad26.COV2.S doses were given once or twice, 56 days apart. The study, taken as a whole, reports: Non-spike TCR breadth was similar in vaccine and placebo recipients.

Method: immunoSEQ multiplex PCR; TCRdb's copy keeps in-frame clones and lacks some. The data contain some 250,000 clones, 88% of them singletons. The CDR3 covers 13 residues. Looked up from germline, CDR1 is SGHRS and CDR2 is YFSETQ. V was cut by 0 bases and J by 5 bases, with 8 bases left in between. Treatment here: 15 to 20 received Ad26.COV2.S at low or high dose, single or two shots; 5 received placebo; per-sample allocation not given. The samples were gathered on day 63 after the first injection of vaccine or placebo. The donor was a Boston adult aged 18-55 years. Ad26 vector vaccine expressed Wuhan-strain SARS-CoV-2 spike. As concerns this clone: Antigen specificity is unknown.

This material consisted of peripheral blood, taken in a trial of Ad26.COV2.S vaccine versus placebo. This chain uses TRBV5-1 with TRBJ2-5, with unresolved D. The sequence came from a person between 18 and 60 years old who received the Ad26.COV2.S COVID-19 vaccine or a placebo. This CDR3 reads CASSLEVLETQYF. DNA for the CDR3: TGCGCCAGCAGCTTGGAAGTTCTCGAGACCCAGTACTTC.